This TCR beta chain was identified during a study of T cell responses to AZD1222 COVID-19 vaccine. Sequenced by immunoSEQ multiplex PCR; TCRdb stores in-frame clones only, minus some. The data show tens of thousands of clones, with 88% seen just once and 13% to 15% held by the top ten. Study-level points and caveats: Vaccination with two AZD1222 doses was followed by a rise in Spike-specific TCR breadth and depth. Donors were mostly white British, more females; clonal diversity possibly underestimated. Repertoires were obtained solely post-peak T cell response.

The CDR3 runs to 14 residues. V lost 6 bases and J lost 4; bases outside the gene matches: 3. Germline-derived CDR1 and CDR2 are LNHDA and SQIVND (reference sequence). Notes on this clone: Its antigen is not identified.

Source: peripheral blood, taken 28 days after the second AZD1222 dose. This sequence joins TRBV19 and TRBJ1-5; 10 bases are a match to TRBD1. This sequence was found in an adult who received the AZD1222 COVID-19 vaccine. The CDR3 region has the DNA TGTGCCAGTAGGACAGGGGGCAGGAATCAGCCCCAGCATTTT. Its protein is CASRTGGRNQPQHF. Using reference TRBV19 and TRBJ1-5 for the parts outside the CDR3, the full variable domain is DGGITQSPKYLFRKEGQNVTLSCEQNLNHDAMYWYRQDPGQGLRLIYYSQIVNDFQKGDIAEGYSVSREKKESFPLTVTSAQKNPTAFYLCASRTGGRNQPQHFGDGTRLSIL.